Each of the 3 T cell receptor beta chains below was sequenced from the same sample in a study of CD8 T cells in ankylosing spondylitis. From the 5' RACE reads, TCRdb called clonotypes with MiXCR, one entry per CDR3 protein. The sample shows 670,000 or so distinct CDR3 sequences, around 20% of them seen only once. Points from the study as a whole: A TCR beta motif of eight highly homologous variants appeared characteristic of ankylosing spondylitis blood.

No cognate antigen is known for these TCRs. Sample: blood, either unsorted or a sorted T cell fraction (not recorded which). The receptors stem from a male donor with ankylosing spondylitis.

V is TRBV6-1 and J is TRBJ1-5, with 9 bases identical to TRBD1. Unmatched junction bases numbered 9, after V lost 4 bases and J lost 2 bases. The V gene's germline CDR1 is MNHNS and CDR2 SASEGT. The CDR3 has 17 residues. CDR3 coding DNA: TGTGCCAGCAGTGCGACAGGGGGAGGAGGTGGCAATCAGCCCCAGCATTTT. It encodes CASSATGGGGGNQPQHF.

This clonotype was detected only a few times. The V gene is TRBV4-1, the J gene TRBJ2-5; tentatively, D is TRBD2 (7 bases). Trimming pared 0 bases from V and 5 bases from J, leaving 16 bases between. The germline V gene has CDR1 MGHRA and CDR2 YSYEKL. The CDR3 runs 16 residues. The CDR3 DNA reads TGCGCCAGCAGCCAAGAGGGGGCGGGAGTCTTGGAGACCCAGTACTTC. Protein: CASSQEGAGVLETQYF.

V and J are TRBV12-3 or TRBV12-4 and TRBJ2-7; 10 nucleotides match TRBD1. With 3 bases clipped from V and 2 bases from J, the junction kept 4 bases outside the gene matches. This CDR3 comprises 15 residues. CDR3 nucleotides: TGTGCCAGCAGTTTTGGGGACAGGGGAACCTACGAGCAGTACTTC. This gives the protein CASSFGDRGTYEQYF.